Below are 26 T cell receptor beta chains sequenced from a single sample in a study of cytomegalovirus exposure and HLA in healthy donors (dated by TCRdb to about 2017). The library was produced with the immunoSEQ multiplex PCR assay. For the multiplex PCR, a mixture combining 60 forward primers for TCR Vbeta segments and 13 reverse primers for TCR Jbeta segments was used. Here the immuneACCESS table is served through TCRdb, limited to in-frame sequences with V and J called. Missing clones are a known gap in these copies; in checked studies unresolved V genes cover under half, and the rest lacks a known reason. The sample profile shows about 190,000 clones; less than 85% of them were found once. 1% of the sample belongs to the ten largest clones. Sequencing was performed on PBMCs. These receptors all come from a boy younger than 10 in good health and CMV-seronegative.

The chain uses TRBV15 and TRBJ1-5, with a possible D match to TRBD1 (5 bases). The V end lost 2 bases, the J end lost 7 bases, and 15 bases lay between the germline ends. CDR1 is LNHNV, CDR2 YYDKDF, per germline (reference sequence). The CDR3 covers 15 residues. The CDR3, as DNA: TGTGCCACCAGCAGAAGTCTTGGGGGAGGGCAGCCCCAGCATTTT. It translates to CATSRSLGGGQPQHF.

The J gene is TRBJ1-1, the V gene TRBV7-9; weak D call: TRBD1 (5 bases). Per the germline V gene, CDR1 is SEHNR and CDR2 is FQNEAQ (reference sequence). The V end was cut by 0 bases, the J end by 4 bases, with 9 bases between. The CDR3 sequence is 14 residues long. This CDR3 is CASSLAGEGTEAFF. The DNA of the CDR3 is TGTGCCAGCAGCTTAGCGGGGGAGGGCACTGAAGCTTTCTTT.

The genes are TRBV6-1 and TRBJ2-1; 8 bases agree with TRBD2. The CDR3 has 13 amino acids. The germline gives CDR1 MNHNS, CDR2 SASEGT. Trimming at V came to 6 bases and at J to 6 bases, leaving 4 bases not matched to a gene. CDR3 region: CASRQLAANEQFF. In DNA, the CDR3 is TGTGCCAGCAGACAACTAGCGGCCAATGAGCAGTTCTTC.

The DNA of the CDR3 is TGTGCCAGCACCCCAGGGGGCATCGGGAACACTGAAGCTTTCTTT. Translation: CASTPGGIGNTEAFF. The V and J genes are TRBV6-5 and TRBJ1-1; the match to TRBD1 covers 8 bases. J lost 1 base, V lost 7 bases, and 8 bases had no gene match. Germline CDR1 is MNHEY and CDR2 is SVGAGI. This CDR3 spans 15 amino acids.

This clone was seen just once. The V gene is TRBV19, the J gene TRBJ2-1; 9 nucleotides align to TRBD2. J was trimmed by 4 bases and V by 2 bases; bases with no gene match: 6. The CDR3 is 16 amino acids. The V gene's germline CDR1 is LNHDA and CDR2 SQIVND (reference sequence). CDR3 nucleotide sequence: TGTGCCAGTAGTATACCTATTGGACTAGCGTACAATGAGCAGTTCTTC. Protein product: CASSIPIGLAYNEQFF.

The V gene is TRBV9, the J gene TRBJ1-2, with D hard to call. Deletions cut 0 bases from V and 1 base from J, with 4 bases between. The CDR3 spans 13 residues. Germline V gene lookup returns CDR1 SGDLS and CDR2 YYNGEE. The CDR3 spells CASSVDLNYGYTF. In DNA form, the CDR3 reads TGTGCCAGCAGCGTAGATCTTAACTATGGCTACACCTTC.

The chain recombines TRBV5-8 with TRBJ1-2; no clear D gene. Per the germline V gene, CDR1 is SGHTS and CDR2 is YDEGEE. Trimming pared 3 bases from V and 8 bases from J, leaving 17 bases between. The CDR3 sequence is 14 residues long. The CDR3 DNA reads TGTGCCAGCAGCTCGCCAATGTCAGGTTGGGGCTACACCTTC. This gives the protein CASSSPMSGWGYTF.

The V gene is TRBV10-2, the J gene TRBJ1-1; a weak D match, TRBD1 (5 bases). The CDR3 contains 16 residues. The germline CDR1 and CDR2 sequences are WSHSY and SAAADI. Trimming removed 0 bases at V and 4 bases at J, with 15 bases between. CDR3 sequence: CASSESRQIMATEAFF. CDR3 nucleotides: TGCGCCAGCAGTGAGTCCAGACAGATCATGGCCACTGAAGCTTTCTTT.

This chain links TRBV25-1 with TRBJ2-3; D unresolved. Trimming removed 3 bases at V and 1 base at J, with 17 bases between. Germline values: CDR1 MGHDK, CDR2 SYGVNS. This CDR3 contains 17 residues. CDR3 region: CASSDPRVPYGTDTQYF. DNA for the CDR3: TGTGCCAGCAGTGACCCGAGAGTCCCTTACGGCACAGATACGCAGTATTTT. The full variable domain, in which reference TRBV25-1 and TRBJ2-3 provide the parts outside the CDR3, is EADIYQTPRYLVIGTGKKITLECSQTMGHDKMYWYQQDPGMELHLIHYSYGVNSTEKGDLSSESTVSRIRTEHFPLTLESARPSHTSQYLCASSDPRVPYGTDTQYFGPGTRLTVL.

The rearrangement joins TRBV5-1 to TRBJ2-2; TRBD1 agrees at 8 bases. Germline CDR1 SGHRS, CDR2 YFSETQ. The CDR3 contains 16 residues. The junction had 3 bases not matched to a gene; V was cut back by 1 base and J by 1 base. Written as DNA, the CDR3 is TGCGCCAGCAGCTTGAGGGGGACAGGGAACACCGGGGAGCTGTTTTTT. Its protein is CASSLRGTGNTGELFF.

V gene TRBV4-1 combines with J gene TRBJ2-1; TRBD2 might be the D (7 bases). Trimming left V 0 bases short and J 9 bases short, with 18 bases between. Germline-derived CDR1 and CDR2 are MGHRA and YSYEKL. There are 16 residues in the CDR3. The CDR3 DNA is TGCGCCAGCAGCCAAGATCCCCTGGGGGGCGGGGGTGAGCAGTTCTTC. Protein product: CASSQDPLGGGGEQFF.

The chain couples TRBV6-5 to TRBJ1-2, with TRBD1 identical over 7 bases. Germline-derived CDR1 and CDR2 are MNHEY and SVGAGI. V lost 6 bases, J lost 6 bases, and 10 bases stayed unmatched. The CDR3 contains 14 residues. This chain's CDR3 is CASRIDREFDGYTF. The CDR3 DNA sequence: TGTGCCAGCAGGATAGACAGGGAGTTCGATGGCTACACCTTC.

This clone has only one observation. The chain has TRBV5-4 and TRBJ1-2; a weak D match, TRBD1 (6 bases). Germline V gene sequence: CDR1 SGHNT, CDR2 YYREEE (reference sequence). The V and J ends lost 6 bases and 6 bases respectively, with 15 bases between them. The CDR3 is 13 residues long. CDR3 nucleotide sequence: TGTGCCAGCACACCAACAGGACAGCATGGCTACACCTTC. Protein sequence: CASTPTGQHGYTF.

The rearrangement joins TRBV10-3 to TRBJ2-1; D might be TRBD2 (5 bases). This CDR3 spans 17 amino acids. The germline V gene has CDR1 ENHRY and CDR2 SYGVKD. V shed 10 bases and J shed 7 bases, with 29 bases lying between them. CDR3 sequence (DNA): TGTGCCACCCCTACCCATAACGGAGTGGTGGGAGAAAATGAGCAGTTCTTC. Translating gives CATPTHNGVVGENEQFF.

V usage is TRBV7-2 and J usage is TRBJ1-6, with D uncertain. Trimming took off 3 bases at V and 5 bases at J, with 11 bases between the two ends. Per germline, CDR1 SGHTA and CDR2 FQGNSA. CDR3 length: 15 residues. The CDR3 spells CASSLSGFHNSPLHF. DNA of the CDR3: TGTGCCAGCAGCTTGTCTGGCTTCCATAATTCACCCCTCCACTTT.

This chain links TRBV12-5 with TRBJ1-3; D perhaps matches TRBD1 (6 bases). This CDR3 is built from 14 residues. The V gene's germline CDR1 is LGHNT and CDR2 FRNRAP. V gave up 4 bases and J gave up 5 bases, with 12 bases separating them. DNA of the CDR3: TGTGCTAGTGGTTCCCCAGACAGGAGAAACACCATATATTTT. Residues: CASGSPDRRNTIYF.

The chain employs TRBV9 and TRBJ2-2, with 9 bases aligning to TRBD2. Trimming at V came to 0 bases and at J to 10 bases, leaving 1 base not matched to a gene. This CDR3 region has 13 residues. From germline, CDR1 is SGDLS and CDR2 YYNGEE. CDR3 DNA sequence: TGTGCCAGCAGCGTAGTAGCGGGAGCGGAGCTGTTTTTT. Encoded protein: CASSVVAGAELFF.

In this sample, this clone turned up a few times. The rearrangement uses TRBV4-1 and TRBJ1-2, with 9 bases that match TRBD1. Trimming removed 3 bases from V and 3 bases from J; junction bases left unmatched: 5. CDR3 length: 15 amino acids. From germline, CDR1 is MGHRA and CDR2 YSYEKL. The CDR3 region has the DNA TGCGCCAGCAGCCAGGGGACAGGGCGGTACTATGGCTACACCTTC. Its translation is CASSQGTGRYYGYTF.

The chain uses TRBV6-5 and TRBJ2-3; perhaps TRBD2 as D (6 bases). Deletions cut 6 bases from V and 2 bases from J, with 15 bases between. Germline lookup yields CDR1 MNHEY and CDR2 SVGAGI. This CDR3 has 15 amino acids. The CDR3 coding sequence is TGTGCCAGCAGAAGCCGGGACTTACACACAGATACGCAGTATTTT. It encodes CASRSRDLHTDTQYF.

The V call is TRBV6-1, the J call TRBJ2-1; 14 bases are a match to TRBD2. The junction had 0 bases not matched to a gene; V was cut back by 1 base and J by 4 bases. Germline V CDR1 and CDR2: MNHNS, SASEGT. This CDR3 spans 16 amino acids. The CDR3 reads CASSEGTSGGYNEQFF. The DNA for the CDR3 is TGTGCCAGCAGTGAAGGGACTAGCGGGGGGTACAATGAGCAGTTCTTC.

J is TRBJ1-5 and V is TRBV7-9, with D possibly matching TRBD1 (5 bases). This CDR3 has 11 residues. Germline V lookup: CDR1 SEHNR, CDR2 FQNEAQ (reference sequence). Between the trimmed V and J ends, which lost 6 bases and 14 bases, there was a span of 14 bases. The CDR3 loop reads CASSQGSTKHF. For the CDR3, the DNA is TGTGCCAGCAGTCAGGGCTCGACCAAGCATTTT.

This clone came up a few times. The chain links TRBV19 to TRBJ1-1; possible D gene TRBD1, 5 bases. Germline CDR1 LNHDA, CDR2 SQIVND (reference sequence). V was trimmed by 4 bases and J by 4 bases, leaving 10 bases between them. The CDR3 is made up of 13 amino acids. CDR3 sequence: CASSTWGATEAFF. In DNA, the CDR3 is TGTGCCAGTAGTACGTGGGGCGCCACTGAAGCTTTCTTT.

This clone was found a few times. The rearrangement links TRBV7-9 to TRBJ1-3, with D perhaps matching TRBD1 (6 bases). Germline V gives CDR1 SEHNR, CDR2 FQNEAQ (reference sequence). V was shortened by 5 bases and J by 4 bases, with 6 bases between the two germline ends. The CDR3 is 12 amino acids. The CDR3 is CASSTGGNTIYF. The DNA for the CDR3 is TGTGCCAGCAGCACAGGGGGAAACACCATATATTTT.

The V call is TRBV4-1, the J call TRBJ2-2; TRBD1 agrees at 8 bases. Trimming took 2 bases from V and 2 from J; bases not matched to a gene: 4. There are 16 residues in the CDR3. From germline, CDR1 is MGHRA and CDR2 YSYEKL. CDR3: CASSQRTGTNTGELFF. The CDR3 DNA follows: TGCGCCAGCAGCCAACGGACAGGGACCAACACCGGGGAGCTGTTTTTT.

The CDR3, as DNA: TGTGCCAGCAGCCCCGGGACAGGTGGTAAGAGAGGTCAGCCCCAGCATTTT. Encoded protein: CASSPGTGGKRGQPQHF. The chain couples TRBV7-9 to TRBJ1-5, with TRBD1 matching 8 bases. The CDR3 sequence is 17 residues long. The germline V gene encodes CDR1 SEHNR and CDR2 FQNEAQ (reference sequence). The V and J ends lost 5 bases and 6 bases, in that order; junction bases with no gene match: 15.

CDR3 coding DNA: TGTGCCAGCTCGCGGGGCATCTACGAGCAGTACTTC. It translates to CASSRGIYEQYF. The V call is TRBV25-1, the J call TRBJ2-7; TRBD2 might be the D (6 bases). With 8 bases removed from V and 3 bases from J, the gap between germline ends came to 11 bases. Germline V gives CDR1 MGHDK, CDR2 SYGVNS. The CDR3 is 12 amino acids.